This T cell receptor beta chain was captured in a study of blood T cell repertoires in COVID-19. Assay used: immunoSEQ multiplex PCR; TCRdb lists only in-frame clones, some missing. The sample holds about 180,000 clones, around four fifths seen once. Germline V CDR1 and CDR2: SGDLS, YYNGEE. There are 17 residues in the CDR3. J lost 8 bases, V lost 4 bases, and 17 bases had no gene match. The source material was peripheral blood. The TCR was taken from a middle-aged woman with COVID-19, enrolled during active disease. The chain carries TRBV9 and TRBJ2-2; 7 bases are shared with TRBD2. CDR3 amino acids: CASSPRLLAGALGELFF. DNA of the CDR3: TGTGCCAGCAGCCCGAGACTTCTCGCGGGAGCTTTAGGGGAGCTGTTTTTT.